This T cell receptor (beta chain) was observed in a study of OX40 agonist ivuxolimab in advanced cancers. Overall study context: Dose-escalation patients were diagnosed with hepatocellular carcinoma, melanoma, renal cell cancer or head and neck cancer. Partial responses were achieved by three patients, of whom one had hepatocellular carcinoma and two had cutaneous melanoma.

TCRdb's copy holds only in-frame clones and misses some; the assay was immunoSEQ multiplex PCR. The sample lists over 65,000 clones; over 80% were seen once. The sequence was obtained from an adult with an advanced solid tumor such as melanoma, head and neck, liver or kidney cancer. Here the sequenced sample was CD4+ or CD8+ T cells sorted from blood, taken in a trial of the OX40 agonist ivuxolimab.

This CDR3 reads CASSSLGQETQYF. In nucleotides, the CDR3 is TGTGCCAGCAGCTCCCTCGGGCAAGAGACCCAGTACTTC. V gene TRBV5-6 combines with J gene TRBJ2-5; D gene ambiguous. The V gene's germline CDR1 is SGHDT and CDR2 YYEEEE. V dropped 3 bases and J dropped 2 bases, with 8 bases sitting between them. This CDR3 comprises 13 residues.